The present T cell receptor beta chain was sequenced within a study of blood T cells in healthy people across ages. Investigators took about 9.4 milliliters of peripheral blood from every donor. This clonotype has a handful of counts. It was with a sample-barcoded 5' primer and a J-beta primer mix that a second PCR of roughly 7 to 12 cycles was run. One entry per CDR3 protein results from TCRdb running MiXCR on the 5' RACE reads. The sample shows about 1.8 million distinct CDR3 sequences, about 49% of them seen only once. The CDR3 totals 13 residues. The V and J ends lost 7 bases and 1 base, in that order; junction bases with no gene match: 7. Germline loops: CDR1 DFQATT, CDR2 SNEGSKA (reference sequence).

The source is a woman between 40 and 55 years old in good health. V and J are TRBV20-1 and TRBJ2-7, with 7 bases that match TRBD1. Sequencing used blood. The CDR3 protein is CSVWDRSSYEQYF. CDR3 in DNA: TGCAGTGTCTGGGACAGATCATCCTACGAGCAGTACTTC.